This T cell receptor beta chain was found in a study of blood T cell repertoires in COVID-19. Across the study: Some COVID-19 samples were acute and others convalescent; all came from the United States, Italy and Spain. The cDNA or gDNA used as material had been derived from T cells, B-cell-depleted T cells, or PBMCs.

The authors' processing: Scientists estimated how many nucleated cells there were by amplifying reference gene primers. Data came from immunoSEQ multiplex PCR; TCRdb stores just in-frame clones and leaves some out. V and J calls and clone size are those listed in that table; D and trimming were worked out from the DNA. Among about 330,000 clones listed, roughly 83% were seen once. V was trimmed by 2 bases and J by 6 bases, leaving 11 bases between them. Germline loops: CDR1 MDHEN, CDR2 SYDVKM. This CDR3 has 14 amino acids. The J gene is TRBJ1-5, the V gene TRBV28; a possible D gene is TRBD1 (5 bases). The sequence was collected from a woman in her 50s with acute or convalescent COVID-19. Sequencing was performed on peripheral blood. DNA of the CDR3: TGTGCCAGCAGTTTACTGGGGGAGGGTCAGCCCCAGCATTTT. Amino acid sequence: CASSLLGEGQPQHF. Based on the CDR3 plus reference TRBV28 and TRBJ1-5, the full variable domain is DVKVTQSSRYLVKRTGEKVFLECVQDMDHENMFWYRQDPGLGLRLIYFSYDVKMKEKGDIPEGYSVSREKKERFSLILESASTNQTSMYLCASSLLGEGQPQHFGDGTRLSIL.